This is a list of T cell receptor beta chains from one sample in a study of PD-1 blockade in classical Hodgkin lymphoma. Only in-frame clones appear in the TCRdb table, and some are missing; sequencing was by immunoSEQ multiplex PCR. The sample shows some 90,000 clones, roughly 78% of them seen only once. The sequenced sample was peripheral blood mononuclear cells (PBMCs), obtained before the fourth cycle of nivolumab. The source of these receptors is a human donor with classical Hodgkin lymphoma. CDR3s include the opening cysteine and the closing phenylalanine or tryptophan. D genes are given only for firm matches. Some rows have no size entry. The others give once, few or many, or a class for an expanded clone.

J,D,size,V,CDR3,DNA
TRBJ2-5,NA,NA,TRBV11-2,CASSFSGEETQYF,TGTGCCAGCAGCTTTTCCGGCGAAGAGACCCAGTACTTC
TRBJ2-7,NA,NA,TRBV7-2,CASSPLGEISYEQYF,TGTGCCAGCAGCCCTTTGGGGGAAATCTCCTACGAGCAGTACTTC
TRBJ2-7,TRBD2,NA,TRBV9,CASSVGLASYEQYF,TGTGCCAGCAGCGTAGGACTAGCCTCCTACGAGCAGTACTTC
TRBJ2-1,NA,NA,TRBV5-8,CASSLGGISYNEQFF,TGTGCCAGCAGCTTAGGGGGAATCTCCTACAATGAGCAGTTCTTC
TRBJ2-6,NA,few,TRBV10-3,CAISGGDTNRPGANVLTF,TGTGCCATCAGTGGGGGAGACACAAACCGCCCTGGGGCCAACGTCCTGACTTTC
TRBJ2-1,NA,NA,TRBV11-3,CASSAGQNNEQFF,TGTGCCAGCAGCGCCGGCCAGAACAATGAGCAGTTCTTC
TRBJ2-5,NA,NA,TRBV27,CASSRIYGDEGETQYF,TGTGCCAGCAGTCGCATCTACGGGGATGAAGGGGAGACCCAGTACTTC
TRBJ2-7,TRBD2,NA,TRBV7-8,CASSLGLAGGTYEQYF,TGTGCCAGCAGCTTGGGACTAGCGGGAGGAACCTACGAGCAGTACTTC
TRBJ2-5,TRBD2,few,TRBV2,CASTTPVRTSDQETQYF,TGTGCCAGCACCACCCCCGTCAGGACTAGCGACCAAGAGACCCAGTACTTC
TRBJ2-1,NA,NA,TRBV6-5,CATTTWGEQFF,TGTGCCACCACGACCTGGGGGGAGCAGTTCTTC
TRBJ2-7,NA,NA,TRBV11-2,CASSSFDLNGSYEQYF,TGTGCCAGCAGCTCCTTTGACTTAAATGGCTCCTACGAGCAGTACTTC
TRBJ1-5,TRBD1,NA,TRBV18,CASSPGGGTAALNQPQHF,TGTGCCAGCTCACCAGGGGGGGGGACAGCGGCTTTAAATCAGCCCCAGCATTTT
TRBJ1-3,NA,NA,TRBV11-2,CASSFEEQNTIYF,TGTGCCAGCAGCTTCGAGGAACAAAACACCATATATTTT
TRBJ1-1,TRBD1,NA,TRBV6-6,CASSTPDRGDTEAFF,TGTGCCAGCAGTACGCCGGACAGGGGGGACACTGAAGCTTTCTTT
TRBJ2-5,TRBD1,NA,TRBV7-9,CASSPGQGGSETQYF,TGTGCCAGCAGCCCCGGACAGGGGGGAAGTGAGACCCAGTACTTC
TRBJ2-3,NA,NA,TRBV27,CASSFALWAGTDTQYF,TGTGCCAGCAGTTTCGCCTTGTGGGCTGGCACAGATACGCAGTATTTT
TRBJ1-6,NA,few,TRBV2,CASIWVTENNSPLHF,TGTGCCAGCATCTGGGTTACAGAAAATAATTCACCCCTCCACTTT
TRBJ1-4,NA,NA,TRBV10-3,CAISDSTTNEKLFF,TGTGCCATCTCTGACAGTACAACTAATGAAAAACTGTTTTTT
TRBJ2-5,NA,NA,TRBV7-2,CASSRLVGGPETQYF,TGTGCCAGCAGCCGACTCGTCGGGGGTCCAGAGACCCAGTACTTC
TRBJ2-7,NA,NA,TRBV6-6,CASSRLGGSSYEQYF,TGTGCCAGCAGTCGACTAGGGGGGAGCTCCTACGAGCAGTACTTC
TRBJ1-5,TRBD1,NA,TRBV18,CASSPATGGYYQPQHF,TGTGCCAGCTCACCAGCGACAGGGGGATACTATCAGCCCCAGCATTTT
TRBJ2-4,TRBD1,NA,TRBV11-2,CASSPDRENIQYF,TGTGCCAGCAGCCCGGACAGGGAAAACATTCAGTACTTC
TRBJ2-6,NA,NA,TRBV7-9,CASRPRQVFPSGANVLTF,TGTGCCAGCAGGCCGCGACAGGTTTTTCCCTCTGGGGCCAACGTCCTGACTTTC
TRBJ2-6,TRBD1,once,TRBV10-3,CAISYTGTEAGANVLTF,TGTGCCATCAGTTATACAGGGACAGAGGCTGGGGCCAACGTCCTGACTTTC
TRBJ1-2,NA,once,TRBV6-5,CASSYSPTNYGYTF,TGTGCCAGCAGTTACTCACCTACAAACTATGGCTACACCTTC
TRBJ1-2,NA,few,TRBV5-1,CASSSRTGTFYGYTF,TGCGCCAGCAGCTCTAGAACCGGGACATTCTATGGCTACACCTTC
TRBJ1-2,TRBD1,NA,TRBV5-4,CASRLDRGGGYTF,TGTGCCAGCAGGCTAGACAGGGGCGGTGGCTACACCTTC
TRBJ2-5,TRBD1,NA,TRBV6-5,CASRRTGTTQETQYF,TGTGCCAGCAGGAGGACAGGGACCACTCAAGAGACCCAGTACTTC
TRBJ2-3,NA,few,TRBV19,CASAYMGFETDTQYF,TGTGCCAGTGCCTATATGGGATTCGAGACAGATACGCAGTATTTT
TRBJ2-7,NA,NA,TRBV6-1,CASSFQGQAYEQYF,TGTGCCAGCAGTTTTCAGGGTCAAGCCTACGAGCAGTACTTC
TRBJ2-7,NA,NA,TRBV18,CASSPPSPSSYEQYF,TGTGCCAGCTCACCACCAAGCCCCAGCTCCTACGAGCAGTACTTC
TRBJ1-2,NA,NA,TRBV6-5,CASSYWGGEGYTF,TGTGCCAGCAGTTACTGGGGGGGCGAGGGCTACACCTTC
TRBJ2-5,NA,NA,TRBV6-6,CASSYAHTQETQYF,TGTGCCAGCAGTTACGCGCATACCCAAGAGACCCAGTACTTC
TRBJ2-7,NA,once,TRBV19,CASSIEGSGSSYEQYF,TGTGCCAGTAGTATAGAAGGTTCCGGGAGCTCCTACGAGCAGTACTTC
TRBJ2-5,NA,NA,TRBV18,CASSSGAQETQYF,TGTGCCAGCTCATCCGGGGCCCAAGAGACCCAGTACTTC
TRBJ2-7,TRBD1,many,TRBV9,CASSQLDRGRGEQYF,TGTGCCAGCAGCCAACTGGACAGGGGGCGCGGCGAGCAGTACTTC
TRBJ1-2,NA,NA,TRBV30,CAWSVGGFYTF,TGTGCCTGGAGTGTAGGAGGCTTTTACACCTTC
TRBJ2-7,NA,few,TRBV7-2,CASSFEGGQGGAEQYF,TGTGCCAGCAGCTTCGAGGGAGGGCAGGGGGGCGCCGAGCAGTACTTC
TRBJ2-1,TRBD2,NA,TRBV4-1,CASSHWPLGTSGPYNEQFF,TGCGCCAGCAGCCACTGGCCCCTGGGGACTAGCGGACCCTACAATGAGCAGTTCTTC
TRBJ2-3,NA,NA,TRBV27,CASSFRYTQYF,TGTGCCAGCAGTTTTCGGTATACGCAGTATTTT
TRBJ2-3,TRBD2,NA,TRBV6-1,CASSVTNSGATDTQYF,TGTGCCAGCAGTGTCACCAATAGCGGGGCCACAGATACGCAGTATTTT
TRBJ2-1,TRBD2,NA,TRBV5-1,CASSLTGTSGGSYNEQFF,TGCGCCAGCAGCTTGACCGGGACTAGCGGGGGCTCCTACAATGAGCAGTTCTTC
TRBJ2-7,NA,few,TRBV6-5,CASSYTAMSYEQYF,TGTGCCAGCAGTTATACAGCTATGTCCTACGAGCAGTACTTC
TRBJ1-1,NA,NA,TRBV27,CASSLSHRTGNTEAFF,TGTGCCAGCAGTTTATCCCATCGGACGGGGAACACTGAAGCTTTCTTT
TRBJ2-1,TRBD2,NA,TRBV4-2,CASSQDPPSGVDNEQFF,TGTGCCAGCAGCCAAGACCCCCCCAGCGGGGTCGACAATGAGCAGTTCTTC
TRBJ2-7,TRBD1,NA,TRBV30,CAWSAGQGGNEQYF,TGTGCCTGGAGTGCCGGACAGGGGGGGAACGAGCAGTACTTC
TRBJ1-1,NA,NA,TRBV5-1,CASRGTGNLGEAFF,TGCGCCAGCAGAGGGACGGGAAACCTCGGGGAAGCTTTCTTT
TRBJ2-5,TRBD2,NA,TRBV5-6,CASSFGTSGWPQGTQYF,TGTGCCAGCAGCTTCGGGACTAGCGGGTGGCCCCAGGGGACCCAGTACTTC
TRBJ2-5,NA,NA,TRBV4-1,CASSQSGRKIQETQYF,TGCGCCAGCAGCCAGTCGGGACGGAAAATCCAAGAGACCCAGTACTTC
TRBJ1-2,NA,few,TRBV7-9,CASSPPTF,TGTGCCAGCAGCCCCCCCACCTTC
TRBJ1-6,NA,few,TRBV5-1,CASRFGEDSPLHF,TGCGCCAGCAGGTTTGGGGAGGATTCACCCCTCCACTTT
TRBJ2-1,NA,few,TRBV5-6,CASSFFLSPSYNEQFF,TGTGCCAGCAGCTTCTTCCTCTCTCCCTCCTACAATGAGCAGTTCTTC